One sample yielded the 7 T cell receptor beta chains listed below, sequenced in a study of OX40 agonist ivuxolimab in advanced cancers. The method behind the library was the immunoSEQ multiplex PCR assay. TCRdb took over this immuneACCESS table, retaining in-frame rearrangements with V and J assigned. Such tables are incomplete; in checked studies, under half of the missing clones stem from an unresolved V gene, and the remainder is unexplained. Here the sample has about 110,000 clones; around nine tenths occur a single time. The ten largest clonotypes hold 0.27% of the sample. The sample here was CD4+ or CD8+ T cells sorted from blood, taken in a trial of the OX40 agonist ivuxolimab. Source of these receptors: an adult with an advanced solid tumor such as melanoma, head and neck, liver or kidney cancer.

The chain carries TRBV30 and TRBJ2-3; TRBD1 matches 9 bases. Germline V gene lookup returns CDR1 GTSNPN and CDR2 SVGIG (reference sequence). V shed 5 bases, J shed 5 bases, and the junction held 11 bases outside the gene matches. CDR3 length equals 15 residues. CDR3 in amino acids: CAWASPNRGRDTQYF. CDR3 nucleotide sequence: TGTGCCTGGGCCAGTCCTAACAGGGGGCGAGATACGCAGTATTTT.

The chain combines TRBV19 with TRBJ2-7, with 9 bases aligning to TRBD1. Germline V CDR1 and CDR2: LNHDA, SQIVND (reference sequence). The CDR3 spans 17 residues. Unmatched junction bases numbered 14, after V lost 8 bases and J lost 0 bases. The CDR3 bases are TGTGCCAGTTCTGGACAGGGGTCCCGCGGTGACTCCTACGAGCAGTACTTC. This gives the protein CASSGQGSRGDSYEQYF.

The CDR3 region is CASSTTGSGSYNSPLHF. As DNA, the CDR3 is TGTGCCAGCAGTACCACAGGGTCGGGCTCCTATAATTCACCCCTCCACTTT. The chain uses TRBV27 and TRBJ1-6; a weak D match, TRBD1 (6 bases). Trimming took 5 bases from V and 0 from J, leaving 14 bases between them. This CDR3 comprises 17 residues. CDR1 and CDR2 from the germline V gene are MNHEY and SMNVEV (reference sequence).

The genes are TRBV7-9 and TRBJ2-3; D is uncertain. Trimming removed 0 bases from V and 2 bases from J, with 12 bases in between. This CDR3 has 16 amino acids. Germline loops: CDR1 SEHNR, CDR2 FQNEAQ (reference sequence). As DNA, the CDR3 is TGTGCCAGCAGCTTAGCCCCATCCATTCACACAGATACGCAGTATTTT. Its translation is CASSLAPSIHTDTQYF. Full variable domain (missing parts from reference TRBV7-9 and TRBJ2-3): DTGVSQNPRHKITKRGQNVTFRCDPISEHNRLYWYRQTLGQGPEFLTYFQNEAQLEKSRLLSDRFSAERPKGSFSTLEIQRTEQGDSAMYLCASSLAPSIHTDTQYFGPGTRLTVL.

As concerns this clone: Lacking the conserved final phenylalanine or tryptophan, this CDR3 likely reflects a read error. The chain links TRBV5-6 to TRBJ1-2, with a possible D match to TRBD1 (5 bases). This CDR3 is 14 amino acids long. The germline gives CDR1 SGHDT, CDR2 YYEEEE. The V end lost 4 bases, the J end lost 4 bases, and 14 bases lay between the germline ends. The CDR3 DNA is TGTGCCAGCAGCCGAACCGGGACCGGCTATGGCTACACCCTC. Amino acids: CASSRTGTGYGYTL.

The V gene is TRBV7-9, the J gene TRBJ2-7; 7 bases match TRBD1. The CDR3 totals 14 residues. V shed 3 bases, J shed 1 base, and the junction held 3 bases outside the gene matches. Germline V gene sequence: CDR1 SEHNR, CDR2 FQNEAQ (reference sequence). CDR3 amino acids: CASSFRDSSYEQYF. The CDR3 DNA follows: TGTGCCAGCAGCTTCCGGGACAGTTCCTACGAGCAGTACTTC. Full variable domain (outside the CDR3, taken from reference TRBV7-9 and TRBJ2-7): DTGVSQNPRHKITKRGQNVTFRCDPISEHNRLYWYRQTLGQGPEFLTYFQNEAQLEKSRLLSDRFSAERPKGSFSTLEIQRTEQGDSAMYLCASSFRDSSYEQYFGPGTRLTVT.

The genes are TRBV4-3 and TRBJ2-3, with no clear D. CDR1 LGHNA and CDR2 YSLEER come from the germline V gene. V was shortened by 0 bases and J by 0 bases, with 7 bases between the two germline ends. The CDR3 has 15 amino acids. The CDR3 reads CASSQDQASTDTQYF. For the CDR3, the DNA is TGCGCCAGCAGCCAAGACCAGGCTAGCACAGATACGCAGTATTTT.